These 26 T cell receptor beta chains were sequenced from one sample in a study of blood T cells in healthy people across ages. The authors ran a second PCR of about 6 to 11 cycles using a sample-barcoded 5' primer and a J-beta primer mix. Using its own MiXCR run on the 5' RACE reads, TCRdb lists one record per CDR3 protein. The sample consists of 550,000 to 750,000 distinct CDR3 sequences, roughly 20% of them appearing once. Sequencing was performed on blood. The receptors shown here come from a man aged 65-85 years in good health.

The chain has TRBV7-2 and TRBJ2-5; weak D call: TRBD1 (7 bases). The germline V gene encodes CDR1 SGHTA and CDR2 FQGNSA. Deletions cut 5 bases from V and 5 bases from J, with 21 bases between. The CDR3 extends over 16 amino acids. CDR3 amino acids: CASSRRGTAGRETQYF. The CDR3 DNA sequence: TGTGCCAGCAGCAGACGGGGGACAGCCGGTCGGGAGACCCAGTACTTC.

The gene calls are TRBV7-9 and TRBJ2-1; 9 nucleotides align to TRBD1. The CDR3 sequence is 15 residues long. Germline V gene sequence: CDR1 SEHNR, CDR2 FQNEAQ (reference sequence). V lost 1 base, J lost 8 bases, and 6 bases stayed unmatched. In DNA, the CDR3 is TGTGCCAGCAGCTTAGGGGACAGGGTAGTGGATGAGCAGTTCTTC. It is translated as CASSLGDRVVDEQFF.

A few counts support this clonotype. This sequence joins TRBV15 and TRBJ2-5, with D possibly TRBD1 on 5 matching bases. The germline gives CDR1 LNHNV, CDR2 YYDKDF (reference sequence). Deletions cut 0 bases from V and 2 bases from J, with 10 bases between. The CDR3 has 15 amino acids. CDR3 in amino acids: CATSRDPRQQETQYF. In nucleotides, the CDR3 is TGTGCCACCAGCAGAGACCCGAGACAGCAAGAGACCCAGTACTTC.

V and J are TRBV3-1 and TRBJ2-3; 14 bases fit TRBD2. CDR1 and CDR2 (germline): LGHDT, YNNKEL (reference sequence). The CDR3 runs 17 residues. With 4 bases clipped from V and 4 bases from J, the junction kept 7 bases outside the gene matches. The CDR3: CASSLGTSGRKADTQYF. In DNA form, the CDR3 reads TGTGCCAGCAGCCTGGGGACTAGCGGGAGAAAGGCAGATACGCAGTATTTT.

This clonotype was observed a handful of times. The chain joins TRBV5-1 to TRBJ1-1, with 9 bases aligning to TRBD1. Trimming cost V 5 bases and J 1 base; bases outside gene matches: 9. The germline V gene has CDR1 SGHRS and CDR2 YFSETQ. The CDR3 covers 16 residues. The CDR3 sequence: CASRPRTGAKNTEAFF. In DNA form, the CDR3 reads TGCGCCAGCAGACCCAGGACAGGGGCCAAGAACACTGAAGCTTTCTTT.

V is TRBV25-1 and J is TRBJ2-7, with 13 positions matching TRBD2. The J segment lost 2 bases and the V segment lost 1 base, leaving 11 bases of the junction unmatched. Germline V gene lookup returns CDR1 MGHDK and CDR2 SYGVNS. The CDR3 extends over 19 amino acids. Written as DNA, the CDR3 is TGTGCCAGCAGTGAATCGCATTTAGGGGGACTAGCGGGAACCTACGAGCAGTACTTC. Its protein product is CASSESHLGGLAGTYEQYF.

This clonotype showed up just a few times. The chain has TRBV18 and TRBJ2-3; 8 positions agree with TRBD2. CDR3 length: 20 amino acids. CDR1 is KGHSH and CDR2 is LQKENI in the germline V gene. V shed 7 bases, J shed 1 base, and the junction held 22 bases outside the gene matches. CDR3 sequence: CASYPVAGGALGVGTDTQYF. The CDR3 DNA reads TGTGCCAGCTACCCAGTGGCGGGAGGAGCTCTAGGGGTCGGCACAGATACGCAGTATTTT.

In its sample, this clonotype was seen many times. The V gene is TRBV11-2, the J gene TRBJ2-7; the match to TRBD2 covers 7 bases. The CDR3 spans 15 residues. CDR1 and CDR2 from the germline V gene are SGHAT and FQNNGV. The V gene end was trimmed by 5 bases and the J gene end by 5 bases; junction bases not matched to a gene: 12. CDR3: CASSSTGTISDEQYF. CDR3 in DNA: TGTGCCAGCAGCAGCACCGGGACTATATCCGACGAGCAGTACTTC.

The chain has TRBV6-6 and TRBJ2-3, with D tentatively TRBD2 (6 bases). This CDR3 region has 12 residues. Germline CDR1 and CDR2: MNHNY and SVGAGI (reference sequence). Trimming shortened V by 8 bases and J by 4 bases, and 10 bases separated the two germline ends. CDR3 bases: TGTGCCAGCGGGAGGTTGTCAGATACGCAGTATTTT. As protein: CASGRLSDTQYF.

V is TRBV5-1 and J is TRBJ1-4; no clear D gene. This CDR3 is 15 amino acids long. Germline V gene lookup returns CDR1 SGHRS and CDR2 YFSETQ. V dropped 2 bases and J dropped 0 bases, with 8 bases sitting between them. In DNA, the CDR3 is TGCGCCAGCAGCTTTGACCCAACAACTAATGAAAAACTGTTTTTT. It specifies CASSFDPTTNEKLFF. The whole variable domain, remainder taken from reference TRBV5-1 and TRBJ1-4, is KAGVTQTPRYLIKTRGQQVTLSCSPISGHRSVSWYQQTPGQGLQFLFEYFSETQRNKGNFPGRFSGRQFSNSRSEMNVSTLELGDSALYLCASSFDPTTNEKLFFGSGTQLSVL.

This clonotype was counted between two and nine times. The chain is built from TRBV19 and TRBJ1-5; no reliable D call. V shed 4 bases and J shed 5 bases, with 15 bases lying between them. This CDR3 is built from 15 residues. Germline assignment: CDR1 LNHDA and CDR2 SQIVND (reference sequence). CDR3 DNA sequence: TGTGCCAGTAGTACCGCGGGCTTTTTCGATCAGCCCCAGCATTTT. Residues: CASSTAGFFDQPQHF.

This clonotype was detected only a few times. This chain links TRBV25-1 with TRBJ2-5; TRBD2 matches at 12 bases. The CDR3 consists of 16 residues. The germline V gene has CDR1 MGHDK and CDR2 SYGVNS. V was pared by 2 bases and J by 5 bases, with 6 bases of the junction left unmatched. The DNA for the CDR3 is TGTGCCAGCAGTGAAAAGGGACTAGCGGGTCCTGAGACCCAGTACTTC. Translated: CASSEKGLAGPETQYF.

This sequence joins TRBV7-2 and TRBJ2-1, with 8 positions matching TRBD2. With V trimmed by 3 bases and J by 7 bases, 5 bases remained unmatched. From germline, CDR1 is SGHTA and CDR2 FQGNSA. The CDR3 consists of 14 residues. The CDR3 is CASSFLTSDNEQFF. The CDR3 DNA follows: TGTGCCAGCAGCTTTTTGACTAGCGATAATGAGCAGTTCTTC.

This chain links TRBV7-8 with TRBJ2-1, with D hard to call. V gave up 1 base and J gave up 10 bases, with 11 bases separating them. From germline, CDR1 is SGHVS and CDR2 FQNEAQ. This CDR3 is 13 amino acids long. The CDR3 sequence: CASSLVFGREQFF. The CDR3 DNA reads TGTGCCAGCAGCTTAGTTTTCGGACGAGAGCAGTTCTTC.

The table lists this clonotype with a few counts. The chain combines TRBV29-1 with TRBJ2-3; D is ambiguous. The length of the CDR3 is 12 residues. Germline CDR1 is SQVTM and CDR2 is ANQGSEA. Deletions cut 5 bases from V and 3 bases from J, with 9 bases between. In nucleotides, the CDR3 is TGCAGCGTTAACTCTAGAACAGATACGCAGTATTTT. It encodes CSVNSRTDTQYF.

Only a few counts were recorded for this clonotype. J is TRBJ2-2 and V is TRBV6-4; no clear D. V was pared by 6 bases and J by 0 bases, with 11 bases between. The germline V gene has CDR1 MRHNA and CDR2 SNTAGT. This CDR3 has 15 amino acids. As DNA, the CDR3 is TGTGCCAGCAGCCTCAAGGCGTCGAACACCGGGGAGCTGTTTTTT. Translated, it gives CASSLKASNTGELFF.

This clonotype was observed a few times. The CDR3 DNA reads as TGTGCCAGCAGTTTATTTAGGGCGAGCGCAACTAATGAAAAACTGTTTTTT. Protein: CASSLFRASATNEKLFF. The V and J genes are TRBV27 and TRBJ1-4; no clear D. The length of the CDR3 is 17 residues. With 1 base removed from V and 0 bases from J, the gap between germline ends came to 12 bases. CDR1 and CDR2 (germline): MNHEY, SMNVEV (reference sequence).

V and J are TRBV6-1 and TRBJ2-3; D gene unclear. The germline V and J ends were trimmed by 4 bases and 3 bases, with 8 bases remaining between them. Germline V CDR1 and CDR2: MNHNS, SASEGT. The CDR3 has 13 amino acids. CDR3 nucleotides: TGTGCCAGCAGTGCCCCCGGGACAGATACGCAGTATTTT. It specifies CASSAPGTDTQYF.

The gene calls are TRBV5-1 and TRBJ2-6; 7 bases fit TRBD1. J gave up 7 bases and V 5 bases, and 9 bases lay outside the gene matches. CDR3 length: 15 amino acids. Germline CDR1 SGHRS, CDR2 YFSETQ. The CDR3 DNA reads TGCGCCAGCAGTTCAACAGGGGAGTCTGCCAACGTCCTGACTTTC. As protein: CASSSTGESANVLTF. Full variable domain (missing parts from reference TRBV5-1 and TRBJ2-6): KAGVTQTPRYLIKTRGQQVTLSCSPISGHRSVSWYQQTPGQGLQFLFEYFSETQRNKGNFPGRFSGRQFSNSRSEMNVSTLELGDSALYLCASSSTGESANVLTFGAGSRLTVL.

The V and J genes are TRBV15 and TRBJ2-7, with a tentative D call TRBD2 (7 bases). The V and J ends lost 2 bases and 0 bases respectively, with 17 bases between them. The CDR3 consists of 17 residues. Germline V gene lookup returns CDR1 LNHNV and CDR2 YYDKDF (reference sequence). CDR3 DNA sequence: TGTGCCACCAGCAGATCATTCAGCGGGACAATCTCCTACGAGCAGTACTTC. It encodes CATSRSFSGTISYEQYF.

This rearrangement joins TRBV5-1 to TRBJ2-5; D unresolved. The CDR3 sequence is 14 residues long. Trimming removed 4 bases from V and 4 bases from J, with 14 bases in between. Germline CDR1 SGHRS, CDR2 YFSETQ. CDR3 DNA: TGCGCCAGCAGCGCGACCGGGTCAACAGAGACCCAGTACTTC. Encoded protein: CASSATGSTETQYF.

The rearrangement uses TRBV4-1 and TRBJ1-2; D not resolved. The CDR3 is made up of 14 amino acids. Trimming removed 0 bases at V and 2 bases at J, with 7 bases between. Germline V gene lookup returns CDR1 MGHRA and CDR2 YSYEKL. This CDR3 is CASSQDPGNYGYTF. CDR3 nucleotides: TGCGCCAGCAGCCAAGACCCCGGGAACTATGGCTACACCTTC.

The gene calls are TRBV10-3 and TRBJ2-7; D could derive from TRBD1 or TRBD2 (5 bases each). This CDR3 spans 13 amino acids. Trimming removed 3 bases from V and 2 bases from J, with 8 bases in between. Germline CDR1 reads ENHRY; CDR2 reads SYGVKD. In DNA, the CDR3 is TGTGCCATCAGTGAACGAGGGGCCTACGAGCAGTACTTC. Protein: CAISERGAYEQYF.

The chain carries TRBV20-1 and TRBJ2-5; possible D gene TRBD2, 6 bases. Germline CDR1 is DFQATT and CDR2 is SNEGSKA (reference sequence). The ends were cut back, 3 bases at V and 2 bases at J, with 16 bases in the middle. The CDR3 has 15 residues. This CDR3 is CSASPGTGIQETQYF. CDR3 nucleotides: TGCAGTGCTAGTCCCGGGACTGGAATTCAAGAGACCCAGTACTTC.

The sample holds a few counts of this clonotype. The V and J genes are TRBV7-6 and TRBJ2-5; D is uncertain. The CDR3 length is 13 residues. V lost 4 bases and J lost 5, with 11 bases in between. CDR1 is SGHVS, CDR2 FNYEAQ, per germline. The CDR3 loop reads CASSSTYSETQYF. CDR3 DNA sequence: TGTGCCAGCAGCTCGACCTACAGCGAGACCCAGTACTTC.

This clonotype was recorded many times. The CDR3 loop is CASSQDRAGSYNEQFF. CDR3 nucleotides: TGCGCCAGCAGCCAGGACAGGGCGGGCTCCTACAATGAGCAGTTCTTC. This sequence joins TRBV4-1 and TRBJ2-1, with 8 bases aligning to TRBD1. Germline assignment: CDR1 MGHRA and CDR2 YSYEKL. The V and J ends lost 3 bases and 0 bases, in that order; junction bases with no gene match: 4. The CDR3 covers 16 residues.